These 19 T cell receptor beta chains originate from one sample sequenced in a study of cytomegalovirus exposure and HLA in healthy donors. The primer mix had 60 Vbeta and 13 Jbeta primers. Sequencing used immunoSEQ multiplex PCR; TCRdb keeps in-frame clones, though not all of them. The sample yields approximately 200,000 clones, under 80% seen once. Material: PBMCs. These receptors were taken from a girl aged 2 to 9 in good health and CMV-seronegative.

The CDR3 sequence: CASSLEPQGVSTEAFF. Here the CDR3 DNA reads TGTGCCAGCAGCTTAGAACCACAGGGGGTTAGCACTGAAGCTTTCTTT. The chain links TRBV7-3 to TRBJ1-1, with 8 bases lining up with TRBD1. V gave up 2 bases and J gave up 4 bases; unmatched junction bases: 9. This CDR3 comprises 16 residues. CDR1 and CDR2 (germline): SGHTA, FQGTGA.

The chain has TRBV5-4 and TRBJ2-7, with 7 nucleotides matching TRBD2. Germline V lookup: CDR1 SGHNT, CDR2 YYREEE (reference sequence). J was trimmed by 7 bases and V by 4 bases; bases with no gene match: 14. The CDR3 contains 15 residues. In DNA form, the CDR3 reads TGTGCCAGCAGCACCGCGGCCCGGGGGGATGAGGAGCAGTACTTC. Residues: CASSTAARGDEEQYF.

This clone has just one count. This sequence joins TRBV5-1 and TRBJ1-3, with a possible D match to TRBD1 (6 bases). Germline loops: CDR1 SGHRS, CDR2 YFSETQ. The CDR3 contains 16 residues. Trimming pared 3 bases from V and 0 bases from J, leaving 13 bases between. In DNA, the CDR3 is TGCGCCAGCAGCTCTACAGGGTCCGACTCTGGAAACACCATATATTTT. Translated, it gives CASSSTGSDSGNTIYF. Full variable domain (missing parts from reference TRBV5-1 and TRBJ1-3): KAGVTQTPRYLIKTRGQQVTLSCSPISGHRSVSWYQQTPGQGLQFLFEYFSETQRNKGNFPGRFSGRQFSNSRSEMNVSTLELGDSALYLCASSSTGSDSGNTIYFGEGSWLTVV.

This clone showed up just once. The rearrangement links TRBV5-4 to TRBJ1-2; 11 bases map to TRBD1. CDR3 length equals 14 residues. Trimming cost V 5 bases and J 10 bases; bases outside gene matches: 10. Germline V gene sequence: CDR1 SGHNT, CDR2 YYREEE (reference sequence). CDR3: CASSTGTGGRDYTF. The CDR3, as DNA: TGTGCCAGCAGTACCGGGACAGGGGGACGAGACTACACCTTC.

This clone was observed a few times. V gene TRBV4-1 combines with J gene TRBJ2-1; possibly TRBD2 for D (6 bases). CDR3 length equals 16 residues. CDR1 and CDR2 from the germline V gene are MGHRA and YSYEKL. Trimming pared 3 bases from V and 3 bases from J, leaving 15 bases between. CDR3 nucleotide sequence: TGCGCCAGCAGCCAGCCTTTGGGGGGTAACTACAATGAGCAGTTCTTC. Translated: CASSQPLGGNYNEQFF.

This clone was seen once. CDR3 coding DNA: TGTGCCAGCAGCCCGGACTCAAACAGTTACAATGAGCAGTTCTTC. The encoded protein is CASSPDSNSYNEQFF. The chain combines TRBV5-6 with TRBJ2-1; TRBD2 might be the D (5 bases). V lost 4 bases, J lost 4 bases, and 15 bases lay in between. Germline lookup yields CDR1 SGHDT and CDR2 YYEEEE. The CDR3 is 15 amino acids.

This chain links TRBV6-1 with TRBJ1-4; the match to TRBD1 covers 7 bases. This CDR3 has 15 residues. After removal of 6 bases from V and 5 bases from J, the junction contained 9 bases not matched to a gene. Germline lookup yields CDR1 MNHNS and CDR2 SASEGT. DNA for the CDR3: TGTGCCAGCAGCCCTCAGGGCAGGGGGAATGAAAAACTGTTTTTT. Translation gives CASSPQGRGNEKLFF.

The rearrangement joins TRBV2 to TRBJ1-1; 8 positions agree with TRBD1. Per germline, CDR1 SNHLY and CDR2 FYNNEI. V gave up 2 bases and J gave up 4 bases; unmatched junction bases: 6. The CDR3 has 15 residues. CDR3 coding DNA: TGTGCCAGCAGTGAAATGGGCAGGGGGCCCACTGAAGCTTTCTTT. It translates to CASSEMGRGPTEAFF.

A word on this clone: At one end, the junction sequence differs from germline, possibly due to a read error. CDR3: CVSSIKWGGNQPQHF. CDR3 nucleotides: TGTGTCAGCAGCATTAAATGGGGGGGCAATCAGCCCCAGCATTTT. The genes are TRBV6-1 and TRBJ1-5; tentative D call: TRBD1 (5 bases). Germline CDR1 is MNHNS and CDR2 is SASEGT. This CDR3 contains 15 residues.

The chain uses TRBV2 and TRBJ2-7; the D gene is possibly TRBD1 (6 bases). Germline V lookup: CDR1 SNHLY, CDR2 FYNNEI. V was trimmed by 6 bases and J by 3 bases, leaving 21 bases between them. This CDR3 comprises 16 residues. Here the CDR3 reads CASRRRPGDPLYEQYF. The CDR3 region has the DNA TGTGCCAGCAGAAGGAGACCAGGGGACCCCCTCTACGAGCAGTACTTC.

The chain combines TRBV19 with TRBJ1-3; D is undetermined. Germline-derived CDR1 and CDR2 are LNHDA and SQIVND (reference sequence). The CDR3 has 13 amino acids. V dropped 8 bases and J dropped 7 bases, with 15 bases sitting between them. The CDR3 loop reads CASRIRGDNTIYF. The CDR3 nucleotides read TGTGCCAGTCGAATCCGGGGTGATAACACCATATATTTT. Full variable domain (outside the CDR3, taken from reference TRBV19 and TRBJ1-3): DGGITQSPKYLFRKEGQNVTLSCEQNLNHDAMYWYRQDPGQGLRLIYYSQIVNDFQKGDIAEGYSVSREKKESFPLTVTSAQKNPTAFYLCASRIRGDNTIYFGEGSWLTVV.

This chain links TRBV6-6 with TRBJ1-1; 9 nucleotides line up with TRBD1. CDR3 length: 12 residues. V gave up 7 bases and J gave up 10 bases; unmatched junction bases: 7. Germline V CDR1 and CDR2: MNHNY, SVGAGI (reference sequence). The CDR3: CASTRTGASAFF. Written as DNA, the CDR3 is TGTGCCAGCACCCGGACAGGGGCCTCAGCTTTCTTT.

The chain links TRBV27 to TRBJ2-2; 10 nucleotides line up with TRBD2. The germline CDR1 and CDR2 sequences are MNHEY and SMNVEV (reference sequence). CDR3 length equals 19 residues. J was trimmed by 2 bases and V by 3 bases; bases with no gene match: 12. The CDR3 DNA follows: TGTGCCAGCAGTTTGGTCACACCCGGGACTAGCGTCAACACCGGGGAGCTGTTTTTT. Its translation: CASSLVTPGTSVNTGELFF.

The V call is TRBV7-8, the J call TRBJ2-7, with D maybe TRBD1 (7 bases). V shed 3 bases and J shed 9 bases, with 30 bases lying between them. Germline V gene lookup returns CDR1 SGHVS and CDR2 FQNEAQ. The CDR3 extends over 18 amino acids. The CDR3 DNA follows: TGTGCCAGCAGCTTCGTCTACGCCTCCAGGGGACAGCTCGGGGGGCAGTACTTC. Protein product: CASSFVYASRGQLGGQYF. The full variable domain, in which reference TRBV7-8 and TRBJ2-7 provide the parts outside the CDR3, is GAGVSQSPRYKVAKRGQDVALRCDPISGHVSLFWYQQALGQGPEFLTYFQNEAQLDKSGLPSDRFFAERPEGSVSTLKIQRTQQEDSAVYLCASSFVYASRGQLGGQYFGPGTRLTVT.

The CDR3 region has the DNA TGTGCCAGCAGCCTACGAAGCCATACAGAGAACACTGAAGCTTTCTTT. Translated: CASSLRSHTENTEAFF. The chain couples TRBV7-6 to TRBJ1-1; no clear D gene. This CDR3 region has 16 residues. Germline V CDR1 and CDR2: SGHVS, FNYEAQ. Trimming shortened V by 5 bases and J by 1 base, and 17 bases separated the two germline ends.

This clone occurred a few times. This chain joins TRBV7-4 and TRBJ1-1, with D unclear. Germline CDR1 reads SGHVT; CDR2 reads SQSDAQ. The CDR3 is made up of 14 amino acids. V lost 5 bases and J 6 bases, leaving 16 bases between the germline ends. The chain's CDR3 is CASSQEGGNAEAFF. CDR3 DNA: TGTGCCAGCAGCCAGGAGGGTGGTAACGCTGAAGCTTTCTTT.

In DNA, the CDR3 is TGTGCCAGCAGCCACACTGCCGGGGAGCTGTTTTTT. It specifies CASSHTAGELFF. The V call is TRBV4-2, the J call TRBJ2-2; D is unresolved. V lost 3 bases, J lost 6 bases, and 5 bases lay in between. The CDR3 runs to 12 residues. Germline loops: CDR1 LGHNA, CDR2 YNFKEQ.

CDR3 loop: CASSPPMGQGPNEQFF. In nucleotides, the CDR3 is TGTGCCAGCTCACCACCTATGGGACAGGGACCTAATGAGCAGTTCTTC. The chain recombines TRBV18 with TRBJ2-1; TRBD1 agrees at 9 bases. Per the germline V gene, CDR1 is KGHSH and CDR2 is LQKENI. V gave up 0 bases and J gave up 7 bases; unmatched junction bases: 7. The length of the CDR3 is 16 residues.

The genes are TRBV2 and TRBJ1-5, with D uncertain. The CDR3 totals 13 residues. Looked up from germline, CDR1 is SNHLY and CDR2 is FYNNEI. Trimming cost V 4 bases and J 4 bases, with 8 bases left between them. For the CDR3, the DNA is TGTGCCAGCAGTGTAACCGGGAATCAGCCCCAGCATTTT. Protein: CASSVTGNQPQHF.